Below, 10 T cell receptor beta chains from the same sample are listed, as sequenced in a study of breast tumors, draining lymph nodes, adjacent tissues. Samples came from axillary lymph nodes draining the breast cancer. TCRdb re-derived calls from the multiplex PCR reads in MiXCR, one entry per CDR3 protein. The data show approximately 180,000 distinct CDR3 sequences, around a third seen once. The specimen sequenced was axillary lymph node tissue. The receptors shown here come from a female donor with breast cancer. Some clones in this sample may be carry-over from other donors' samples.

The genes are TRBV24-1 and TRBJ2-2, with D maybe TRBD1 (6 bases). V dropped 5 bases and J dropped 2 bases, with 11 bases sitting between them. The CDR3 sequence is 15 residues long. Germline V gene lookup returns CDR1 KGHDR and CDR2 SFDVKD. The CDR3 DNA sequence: TGTGCCACCAGTGGTAACAGGGTTAACACCGGGGAGCTGTTTTTT. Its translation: CATSGNRVNTGELFF.

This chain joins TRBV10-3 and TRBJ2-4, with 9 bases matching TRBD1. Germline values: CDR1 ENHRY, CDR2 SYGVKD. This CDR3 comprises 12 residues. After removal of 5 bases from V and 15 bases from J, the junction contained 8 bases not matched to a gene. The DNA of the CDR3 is TGTGCCATCAGTTACACCGGGACAGGGTTGTACTTC. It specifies CAISYTGTGLYF.

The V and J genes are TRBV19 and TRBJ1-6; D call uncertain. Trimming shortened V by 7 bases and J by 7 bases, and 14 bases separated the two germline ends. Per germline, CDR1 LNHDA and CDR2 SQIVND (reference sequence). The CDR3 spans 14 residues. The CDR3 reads CASTVASENSPLHF. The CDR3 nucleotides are TGTGCCAGTACCGTAGCGTCGGAAAATTCACCCCTCCACTTT.

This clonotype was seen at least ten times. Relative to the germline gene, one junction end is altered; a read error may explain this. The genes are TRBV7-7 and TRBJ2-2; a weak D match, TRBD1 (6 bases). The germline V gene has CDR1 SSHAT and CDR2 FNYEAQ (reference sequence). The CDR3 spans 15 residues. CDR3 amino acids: CASSLGTGRTGELFF. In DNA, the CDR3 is TGTGCTAGCAGCTTAGGTACAGGGCGAACCGGGGAGCTGTTTTTT.

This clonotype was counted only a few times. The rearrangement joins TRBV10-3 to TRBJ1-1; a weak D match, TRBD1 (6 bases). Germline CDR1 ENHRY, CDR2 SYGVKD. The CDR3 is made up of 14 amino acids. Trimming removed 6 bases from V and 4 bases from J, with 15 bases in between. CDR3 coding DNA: TGTGCCATCAGCCCCGCAGGGGCAACCACTGAAGCTTTCTTT. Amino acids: CAISPAGATTEAFF.

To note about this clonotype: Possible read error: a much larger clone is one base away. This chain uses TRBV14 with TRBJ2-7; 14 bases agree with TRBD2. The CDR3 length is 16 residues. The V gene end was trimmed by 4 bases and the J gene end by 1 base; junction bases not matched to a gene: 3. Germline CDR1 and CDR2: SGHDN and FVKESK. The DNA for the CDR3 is TGTGCCAGCAGCCGACGGACTAGCGGGAGGTCCTACGAGCAGTACTTC. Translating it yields CASSRRTSGRSYEQYF. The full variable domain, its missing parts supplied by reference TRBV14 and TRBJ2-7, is EAGVTQFPSHSVIEKGQTVTLRCDPISGHDNLYWYRRVMGKEIKFLLHFVKESKQDESGMPNNRFLAERTGGTYSTLKVQPAELEDSGVYFCASSRRTSGRSYEQYFGPGTRLTVT.

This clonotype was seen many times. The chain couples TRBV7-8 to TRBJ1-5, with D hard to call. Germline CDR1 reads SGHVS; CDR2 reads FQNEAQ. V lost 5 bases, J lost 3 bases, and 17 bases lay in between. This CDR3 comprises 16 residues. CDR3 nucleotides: TGTGCCAGCAGCCCGCGACAAGTTGGGGACAATCAGCCCCAGCATTTT. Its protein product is CASSPRQVGDNQPQHF.

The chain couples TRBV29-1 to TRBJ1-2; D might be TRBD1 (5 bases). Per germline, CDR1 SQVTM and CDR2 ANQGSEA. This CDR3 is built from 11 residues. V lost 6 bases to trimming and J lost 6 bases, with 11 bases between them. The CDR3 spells CSVGGVDGYTF. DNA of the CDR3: TGCAGCGTGGGGGGGGTAGATGGCTACACCTTC.

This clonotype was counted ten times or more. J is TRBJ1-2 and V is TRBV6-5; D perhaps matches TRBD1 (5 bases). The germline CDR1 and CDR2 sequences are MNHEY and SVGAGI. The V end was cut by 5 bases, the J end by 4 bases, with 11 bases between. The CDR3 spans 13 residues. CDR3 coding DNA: TGTGCCAGCAGTACGGGGGAACTCTATGGCTACACCTTC. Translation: CASSTGELYGYTF.

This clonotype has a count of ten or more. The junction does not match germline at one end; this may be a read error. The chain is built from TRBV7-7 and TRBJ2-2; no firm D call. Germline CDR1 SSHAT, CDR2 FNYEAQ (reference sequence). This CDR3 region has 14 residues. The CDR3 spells CASSLGITSGELFF. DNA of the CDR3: TGTGCTAGCAGCTTAGGGATAACGTCCGGGGAGCTGTTTTTT.